This is a list of T cell receptor beta chains from one sample in a study of T cells expressing NK-cell markers. TCRdb re-called the 5' RACE reads and gives one entry per CDR3 protein, without DNA. The specimen's table records some 460,000 distinct CDR3 sequences. Sequences were obtained from blood T cells: a sorted CD56 or NKG2C T cell subset, CD4+ or CD8+ T cells, or bulk PBMC T cells (not recorded which). Source of these receptors: a woman in her forties or fifties in good health. Both conserved end residues are part of each CDR3.

v_gene	j_gene	CDR3aa
TRBV19	TRBJ1-2	CASRSGWFYGYTF
TRBV30	TRBJ2-2	CAWRVAGAGELFF
TRBV5-1	TRBJ2-7	CASSPGWGSYEQYF
TRBV7-9	TRBJ1-6	CASDRDSNSPLHF
TRBV5-1	TRBJ1-5	CASSLLTGPNQPQHF
TRBV12-3/TRBV12-4	TRBJ2-1	CASSFSWQREFF
TRBV7-2	TRBJ2-5	CASSLESSGRRETQYF
TRBV5-1	TRBJ2-5	CASSVGLAGFQETQYF
TRBV15	TRBJ2-6	CATSRDKGTFSGANVLTF
TRBV5-1	TRBJ2-7	CASSLDRDYEQYF
TRBV7-9	TRBJ2-3	CASSVLAGGTDTQYF
TRBV7-8	TRBJ2-1	CASSLTPSSGSSYNEQFF
TRBV29-1	TRBJ2-3	CSAGLAGADTQYF
TRBV11-2	TRBJ2-7	CASSDHGWGGSTYEQYF
TRBV6-5	TRBJ1-2	CASTNPIGYGYTF
TRBV25-1	TRBJ2-3	CASRENSPDTQYF
TRBV2	TRBJ1-1	CASTAESANTEAFF
TRBV7-8	TRBJ2-1	CASSLFRVGEQFF
TRBV7-2	TRBJ2-4	CASSQGNVDIQYF
TRBV29-1	TRBJ2-3	CSVEEWAGRKYPDTQYF
TRBV20-1	TRBJ2-1	CSARAGLRTYNEQFF
TRBV12-3/TRBV12-4	TRBJ2-3	CASARQGASDTQYF
TRBV7-9	TRBJ2-5	CASSLAEGTSGKETQYF
TRBV28	TRBJ2-1	CASSSHMSGTSPNEQFF
TRBV10-2	TRBJ2-4	CASSEFGLAVAKNIQYF
TRBV9	TRBJ2-1	CASSVAVANEQFF
TRBV24-1	TRBJ2-5	CATSSDRDIGQETQYF
TRBV4-2	TRBJ2-4	CASSPLGIGAKNIQYF
TRBV3-1	TRBJ2-7	CASSQELLGIYEQYF
TRBV2	TRBJ2-2	CASSWLAAKTGELFF
TRBV5-6	TRBJ1-1	CASSLGGQALGAFF
TRBV28	TRBJ1-2	CASSLGQGIYDDGYTF
TRBV4-1	TRBJ1-3	CASSQGHQLRSAGNTIYF
TRBV6-1	TRBJ2-5	CASSPQRTGTETQYF
TRBV5-1	TRBJ2-1	CASSLAVQRERNEQFF
TRBV9	TRBJ2-2	CASSEGAAANTGELFF
TRBV28	TRBJ1-3	CASGTGGTGNTIYF